Listed here is a single TCR beta chain. Some clones are missing from TCRdb's copy, which holds only in-frame ones; the method was immunoSEQ multiplex PCR. Among roughly 130,000 clones listed, less than 85% were seen once. The sample is drawn from a study of PD-L1 blockade in urothelial cancer. Study-level background: The analyses of blood took place 3 weeks (second dose) and 6 weeks after treatment start.

The CDR3 length is 17 residues. Between the trimmed V and J ends, which lost 8 bases and 2 bases, there was a span of 25 bases. Stated time point: pretreatment peripheral blood. The TCR was taken from a man aged 45 to 65 with urothelial cancer. The sequencing used PBMCs, collected around atezolizumab (anti-PD-L1) treatment. V usage is TRBV23-1 and J usage is TRBJ2-7, with D tentatively TRBD2 (5 bases). TRBV23-1 is an ORF; its function is uncertain. In nucleotides, the CDR3 is TGCGCCAGCGCCAGGTCCCTAGCCCAAACCTATACCTACGAGCAGTACTTC. It is translated as CASARSLAQTYTYEQYF.